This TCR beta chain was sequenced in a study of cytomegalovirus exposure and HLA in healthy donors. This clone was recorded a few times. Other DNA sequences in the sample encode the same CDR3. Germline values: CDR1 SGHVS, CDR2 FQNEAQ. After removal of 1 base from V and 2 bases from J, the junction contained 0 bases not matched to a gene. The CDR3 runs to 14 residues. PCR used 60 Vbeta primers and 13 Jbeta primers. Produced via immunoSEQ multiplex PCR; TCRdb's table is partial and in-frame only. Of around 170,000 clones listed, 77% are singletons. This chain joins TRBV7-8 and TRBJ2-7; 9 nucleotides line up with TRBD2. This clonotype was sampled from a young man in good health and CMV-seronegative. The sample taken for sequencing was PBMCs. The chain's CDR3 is CASSLGGGAYEQYF. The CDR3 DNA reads TGTGCCAGCAGCTTAGGCGGGGGGGCCTACGAGCAGTACTTC.